This T cell receptor (beta chain) was sequenced in a study of T cell repertoires in cytomegalovirus infection. In its sample, this clonotype was seen many times. Trimming shortened V by 4 bases and J by 13 bases, and 19 bases separated the two germline ends. Germline lookup yields CDR1 SGHTA and CDR2 FQGNSA. The CDR3 runs to 13 residues. TCRdb analysed the reads with MiXCR anew, one entry per CDR3 protein. Among some 600,000 distinct CDR3 sequences, roughly 26% were seen once, and the ten largest hold 7.5% to 9%. Sample: CD8+ T cells from PBMCs. The chain is built from TRBV7-2 and TRBJ1-2; TRBD1 is a possible D gene (5 bases). This sequence originates from a human donor in good health (CMV status not recorded). Some clones in this sample may be carry-over from other donors' samples. The CDR3 DNA is TGTGCCAGCAGCTCCGGACGGCAGCCAGGGCTCACCTTC. It yields the protein CASSSGRQPGLTF.